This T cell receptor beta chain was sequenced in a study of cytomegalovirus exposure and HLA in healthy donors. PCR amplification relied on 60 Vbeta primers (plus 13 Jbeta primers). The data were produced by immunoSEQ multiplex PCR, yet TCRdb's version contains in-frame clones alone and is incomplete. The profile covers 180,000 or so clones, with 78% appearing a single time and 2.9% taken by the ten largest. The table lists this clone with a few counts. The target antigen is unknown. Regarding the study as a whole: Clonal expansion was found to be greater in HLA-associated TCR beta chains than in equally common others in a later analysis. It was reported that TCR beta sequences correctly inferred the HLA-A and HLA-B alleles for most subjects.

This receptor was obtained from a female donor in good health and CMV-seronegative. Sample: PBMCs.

Here the CDR3 DNA reads TGTGCCAGCAGCCACGGGACTTCGAACACCGGGGAGCTGTTTTTT. It translates to CASSHGTSNTGELFF. The chain employs TRBV4-2 and TRBJ2-2; maybe TRBD2 (6 bases). Germline CDR1 is LGHNA and CDR2 is YNFKEQ. The CDR3 is 15 residues long. The germline V and J ends were trimmed by 3 bases and 0 bases, with 8 bases remaining between them.